The clone carrying this T cell receptor (beta chain) was recorded a few times. These data come from a study of T-cell reconstitution after alpha-beta-depleted transplantation in children. The CDR3 is 13 amino acids. V lost 10 bases to trimming and J lost 6 bases, with 18 bases between them. The germline CDR1 and CDR2 sequences are MDHEN and SYDVKM. Unique molecular identifiers were used in preparing the TCRbeta library. TCRdb fed the PCR reads into MiXCR, producing one record per CDR3 protein. The sample carries some 550,000 distinct CDR3 sequences, about 23% recorded once. This receptor was obtained from a boy under three years old who had a stem cell transplant for acute myeloid leukemia, so the T cells may come from the graft donor. The chain is built from TRBV28 and TRBJ1-2; TRBD1 is a possible D gene (5 bases). The sample in question was PBMCs, mostly from graft donor cells, obtained 360 days after TCRalphabeta/CD19-depleted stem cell transplant. CDR3 nucleotide sequence: TGTGCCACCATCACAGGCACAGTCGATGGCTACACCTTC. Translation gives CATITGTVDGYTF.